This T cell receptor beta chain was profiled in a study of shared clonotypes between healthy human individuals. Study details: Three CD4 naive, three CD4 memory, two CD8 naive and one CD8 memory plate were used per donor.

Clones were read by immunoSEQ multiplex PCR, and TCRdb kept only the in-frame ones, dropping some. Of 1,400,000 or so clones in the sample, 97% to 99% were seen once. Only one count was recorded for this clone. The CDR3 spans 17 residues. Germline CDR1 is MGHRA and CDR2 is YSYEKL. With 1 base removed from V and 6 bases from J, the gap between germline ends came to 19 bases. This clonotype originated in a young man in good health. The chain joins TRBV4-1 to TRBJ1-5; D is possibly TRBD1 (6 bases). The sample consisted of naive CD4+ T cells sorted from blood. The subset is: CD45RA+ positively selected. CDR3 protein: CASSQGSGGPRAQPQHF. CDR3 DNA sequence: TGCGCCAGCAGCCAAGGAAGCGGGGGCCCAAGGGCTCAGCCCCAGCATTTT.